These 23 T cell receptor beta chains were sequenced from one sample in a study of T cell responses to AZD1222 COVID-19 vaccine. TCRdb keeps only in-frame clones here, not all; method: immunoSEQ multiplex PCR. The profile shows around 100,000 clones, more than 85% of them singletons. The material sequenced was peripheral blood, taken on day 0 of AZD1222 vaccination. These receptors were collected from an adult in good health.

This chain connects TRBV18 to TRBJ2-7; 13 bases line up with TRBD2. The CDR3 consists of 16 residues. Unmatched junction bases numbered 8, after V lost 2 bases and J lost 7 bases. Germline assignment: CDR1 KGHSH and CDR2 LQKENI. CDR3 region: CASSPGLAGAGGEQYF. Written as DNA, the CDR3 is TGTGCCAGCTCACCAGGACTAGCGGGGGCCGGGGGTGAGCAGTACTTC.

The chain uses TRBV2 and TRBJ1-2; D gene ambiguous. This CDR3 is 13 amino acids long. V lost 7 bases to trimming and J lost 4 bases, with 13 bases between them. Germline lookup yields CDR1 SNHLY and CDR2 FYNNEI. The CDR3 sequence: CASTADGFYGYTF. The CDR3 coding sequence is TGTGCCAGCACCGCGGACGGGTTCTATGGCTACACCTTC.

The CDR3 is CASSFNGQGAAGRTDTQYF. The CDR3 DNA reads TGTGCCAGCAGTTTTAACGGTCAGGGAGCGGCCGGGCGGACAGATACGCAGTATTTT. V and J are TRBV28 and TRBJ2-3; D may be TRBD1 or TRBD2 (5 bases each). Trimming left V 3 bases short and J 3 bases short, with 25 bases between. CDR3 length: 19 residues. CDR1 and CDR2 from the germline V gene are MDHEN and SYDVKM.

The chain has TRBV2 and TRBJ1-1, with D possibly TRBD1 on 6 matching bases. V was pared by 7 bases and J by 5 bases, with 11 bases between. The V gene's germline CDR1 is SNHLY and CDR2 FYNNEI. The CDR3 is made up of 12 amino acids. The CDR3 loop is CASIGGRTEAFF. CDR3 coding DNA: TGTGCCAGCATTGGGGGGCGGACTGAAGCTTTCTTT.

This clone showed up just once. The chain is built from TRBV11-3 and TRBJ1-1; D is possibly TRBD1 (6 bases). CDR1 and CDR2 from the germline V gene are SGHNT and YENEEA. This CDR3 comprises 16 residues. Between the trimmed V and J ends, which lost 5 bases and 4 bases, there was a span of 20 bases. The CDR3 region has the DNA TGTGCCAGCAGCCCCCGCAGGGGAGATGGGGGCACTGAAGCTTTCTTT. Its translation: CASSPRRGDGGTEAFF.

Comments on this clone: One end of the junction fails to match germline, which may point to a read error. The rearrangement links TRBV4-1 to TRBJ2-3; 14 bases align to TRBD2. The CDR3 is 17 amino acids. Germline V CDR1 and CDR2: MGHRA, YSYEKL. The CDR3 loop reads CASRQAGTSGSTDTQYF. CDR3 DNA: TGCGCCAGCAGACAAGCGGGGACTAGCGGGAGTACAGATACGCAGTATTTT.

The chain employs TRBV7-9 and TRBJ2-7, with a tentative D call TRBD2 (7 bases). V was pared by 1 base and J by 0 bases, with 10 bases between. The CDR3 runs to 15 residues. Germline values: CDR1 SEHNR, CDR2 FQNEAQ (reference sequence). For the CDR3, the DNA is TGTGCCAGCAGCTTAGAGGGGGGGCCCTCCTACGAGCAGTACTTC. It is translated as CASSLEGGPSYEQYF.

This rearrangement joins TRBV2 to TRBJ2-7; no clear D. This CDR3 has 12 residues. V was pared by 6 bases and J by 2 bases, with 8 bases between. Germline CDR1 SNHLY, CDR2 FYNNEI. The CDR3 is CASRVRAYEQYF. The CDR3 DNA sequence: TGTGCCAGCAGGGTCAGAGCCTACGAGCAGTACTTC.

The rearrangement joins TRBV5-8 to TRBJ2-4; D unclear. This CDR3 contains 11 residues. Germline assignment: CDR1 SGHTS and CDR2 YDEGEE. V was cut by 0 bases and J by 8 bases, with 3 bases left in between. This CDR3 reads CASSLVDIQYF. The CDR3 DNA sequence: TGTGCCAGCAGCTTGGTGGACATTCAGTACTTC.

This clone has only one observation. The rearrangement joins TRBV14 to TRBJ1-6, with D unresolved. The CDR3 contains 12 residues. CDR1 and CDR2 from the germline V gene are SGHDN and FVKESK. V lost 0 bases and J lost 8, with 2 bases in between. The CDR3 reads CASSQDDSPLHF. The CDR3 DNA reads as TGTGCCAGCAGCCAAGACGATTCACCCCTCCACTTT.

The chain couples TRBV3-1 (or the pseudogene TRBV3-2) to TRBJ1-4; perhaps TRBD1 as D (5 bases). The germline V gene has CDR1 LGHDT and CDR2 YNNKEL (reference sequence). Trimming pared 2 bases from V and 2 bases from J, leaving 18 bases between. The CDR3 is 18 amino acids. Here the CDR3 DNA reads TGTGCCAGCAGCCAACTCCGTTCCCCACAGGCGACTAATGAAAAACTGTTTTTT. This codes for CASSQLRSPQATNEKLFF.

This rearrangement joins TRBV4-2 to TRBJ1-5, with 9 bases matching TRBD1. The CDR3 is 16 residues long. Germline V gives CDR1 LGHNA, CDR2 YNFKEQ. V trimming: 1 base; J trimming: 6 bases; junction bases outside the gene matches: 7. The CDR3: CASSQGVGQGGQPQHF. The DNA of the CDR3 is TGTGCCAGCAGCCAAGGGGTGGGACAGGGCGGTCAGCCCCAGCATTTT.

The chain combines TRBV19 with TRBJ1-2; TRBD1 is a possible D gene (6 bases). Germline V gene sequence: CDR1 LNHDA, CDR2 SQIVND (reference sequence). This CDR3 has 12 amino acids. The germline V and J ends were trimmed by 8 bases and 4 bases, with 11 bases remaining between them. CDR3 sequence (DNA): TGTGCCAGTCTTGACAGGCTCTATGGCTACACCTTC. It yields the protein CASLDRLYGYTF.

The chain couples TRBV7-2 to TRBJ1-5; TRBD1 is a possible D gene (5 bases). V lost 3 bases and J 0 bases, leaving 6 bases between the germline ends. The germline V gene has CDR1 SGHTA and CDR2 FQGNSA. The CDR3 has 14 amino acids. The CDR3 DNA is TGTGCCAGCAGCTTGGGGCATAGCAATCAGCCCCAGCATTTT. This encodes CASSLGHSNQPQHF.

The CDR3, as DNA: TGTGCCTCCGGGGAGGGTCTCCTCTCCTACGAGCAGTACTTC. As protein: CASGEGLLSYEQYF. The V and J genes are TRBV10-3 and TRBJ2-7; 7 nucleotides agree with TRBD2. In germline, CDR1 is ENHRY, CDR2 SYGVKD. The length of the CDR3 is 14 residues. J gave up 0 bases and V 11 bases, and 10 bases lay outside the gene matches.

This CDR3 reads CASSQGRTKPSGNTIYF. The CDR3 nucleotides read TGTGCCAGCAGCCAGGGACGTACGAAGCCCTCTGGAAACACCATATATTTT. V is TRBV4-2 and J is TRBJ1-3; D is perhaps TRBD1 (5 bases). This CDR3 spans 17 amino acids. The V and J ends lost 3 bases and 0 bases respectively, with 15 bases between them. Germline V gene data show CDR1 as LGHNA and CDR2 as YNFKEQ.

The chain employs TRBV7-2 and TRBJ1-2, with D hard to call. Germline CDR1 is SGHTA and CDR2 is FQGNSA. The CDR3 totals 13 residues. The V end was cut by 5 bases, the J end by 2 bases, with 9 bases between. This chain's CDR3 is CASSIDQNYGYTF. The CDR3 DNA is TGTGCCAGCAGCATCGACCAGAACTATGGCTACACCTTC. Complete variable domain (other parts from reference TRBV7-2 and TRBJ1-2): GAGVSQSPSNKVTEKGKDVELRCDPISGHTALYWYRQSLGQGLEFLIYFQGNSAPDKSGLPSDRFSAERTGGSVSTLTIQRTQQEDSAVYLCASSIDQNYGYTFGSGTRLTVV.

The chain uses TRBV9 and TRBJ2-1, with a tentative D call TRBD2 (7 bases). The CDR3 is 15 residues long. Germline V gene lookup returns CDR1 SGDLS and CDR2 YYNGEE. The germline V and J ends were trimmed by 4 bases and 7 bases, with 18 bases remaining between them. The DNA of the CDR3 is TGTGCCAGCAGCTCCCGAGGGGGGGCCCGGAATGAGCAGTTCTTC. As protein: CASSSRGGARNEQFF.

This clone has just a few counts. V is TRBV30 and J is TRBJ1-4; D uncertain. V lost 0 bases and J 7 bases, leaving 15 bases between the germline ends. The V gene's germline CDR1 is GTSNPN and CDR2 SVGIG (reference sequence). The CDR3 consists of 15 residues. CDR3 region: CAWSVRGGFGEKLFF. The DNA of the CDR3 is TGTGCCTGGAGTGTTAGAGGAGGTTTCGGTGAAAAACTGTTTTTT. The variable domain in full, completed from reference TRBV30 and TRBJ1-4, reads SQTIHQWPATLVQPVGSPLSLECTVEGTSNPNLYWYRQAAGRGLQLLFYSVGIGQISSEVPQNLSASRPQDRQFILSSKKLLLSDSGFYLCAWSVRGGFGEKLFFGSGTQLSVL.

The chain joins TRBV7-3 to TRBJ2-3; D might be TRBD2 (5 bases). CDR1 is SGHTA and CDR2 is FQGTGA in the germline V gene. The CDR3 is made up of 14 amino acids. V shed 6 bases and J shed 5 bases, with 15 bases lying between them. The CDR3 DNA sequence: TGTGCCAGCAGTCGGGGAAAAGACAAAGATACGCAGTATTTT. This codes for CASSRGKDKDTQYF.

The genes are TRBV10-3 and TRBJ2-3; D might be TRBD1 or TRBD2, each matching 6 bases. Trimming left V 3 bases short and J 1 base short, with 11 bases between. Germline values: CDR1 ENHRY, CDR2 SYGVKD. The CDR3 runs 15 residues. CDR3 nucleotide sequence: TGTGCCATCAGTGAAGGGGGGCGCGGCACAGATACGCAGTATTTT. Translating it yields CAISEGGRGTDTQYF.

The genes are TRBV2 and TRBJ1-6; D is unresolved. The CDR3 is made up of 13 amino acids. Germline V gene lookup returns CDR1 SNHLY and CDR2 FYNNEI. V shed 5 bases and J shed 7 bases, with 9 bases lying between them. DNA for the CDR3: TGTGCCAGCAGTCGGCAGCGAAATTCACCCCTCCACTTT. Protein sequence: CASSRQRNSPLHF.

The chain has TRBV7-2 and TRBJ2-1, with 7 bases matching TRBD2. Germline V CDR1 and CDR2: SGHTA, FQGNSA. The CDR3 runs 15 residues. After removal of 3 bases from V and 6 bases from J, the junction contained 8 bases not matched to a gene. The CDR3: CASSFSWTGGNEQFF. The CDR3 DNA sequence: TGTGCCAGCAGCTTCAGTTGGACGGGGGGCAATGAGCAGTTCTTC.